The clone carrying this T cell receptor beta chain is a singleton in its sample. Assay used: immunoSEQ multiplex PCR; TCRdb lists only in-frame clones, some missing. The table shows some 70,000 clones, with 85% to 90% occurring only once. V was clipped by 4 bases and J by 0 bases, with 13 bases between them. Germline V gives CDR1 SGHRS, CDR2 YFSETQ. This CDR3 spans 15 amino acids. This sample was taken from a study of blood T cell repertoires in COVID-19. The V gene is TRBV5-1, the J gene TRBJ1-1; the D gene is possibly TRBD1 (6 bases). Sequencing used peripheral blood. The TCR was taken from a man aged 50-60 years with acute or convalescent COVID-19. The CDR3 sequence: CASSLSGQLNTEAFF. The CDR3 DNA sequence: TGCGCCAGCAGCCTCTCTGGACAGCTGAACACTGAAGCTTTCTTT.